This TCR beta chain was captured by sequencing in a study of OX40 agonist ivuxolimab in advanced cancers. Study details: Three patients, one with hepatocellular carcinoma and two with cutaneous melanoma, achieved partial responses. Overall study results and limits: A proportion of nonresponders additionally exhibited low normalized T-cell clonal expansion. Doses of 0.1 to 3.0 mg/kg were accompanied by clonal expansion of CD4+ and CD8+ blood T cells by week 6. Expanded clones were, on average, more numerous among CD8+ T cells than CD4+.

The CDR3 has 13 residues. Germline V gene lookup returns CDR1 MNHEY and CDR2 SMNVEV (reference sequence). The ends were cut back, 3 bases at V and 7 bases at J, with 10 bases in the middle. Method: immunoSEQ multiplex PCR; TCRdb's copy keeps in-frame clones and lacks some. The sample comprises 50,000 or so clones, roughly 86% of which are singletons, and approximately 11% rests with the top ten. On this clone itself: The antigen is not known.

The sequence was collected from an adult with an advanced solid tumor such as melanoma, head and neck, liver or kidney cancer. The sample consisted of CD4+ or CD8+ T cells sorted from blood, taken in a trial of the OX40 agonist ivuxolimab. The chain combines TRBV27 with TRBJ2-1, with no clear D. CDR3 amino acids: CASSFEAENEQFF. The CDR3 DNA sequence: TGTGCCAGCAGTTTCGAGGCCGAGAATGAGCAGTTCTTC.